This TCR beta chain was recorded in a study of blood T cells in healthy people across ages. Trimming took 3 bases from V and 4 from J; bases not matched to a gene: 7. The CDR3 spans 15 residues. The germline V gene encodes CDR1 DFQATT and CDR2 SNEGSKA (reference sequence). Primers used in a second PCR of roughly 7 to 12 cycles were a sample-barcoded 5' primer and a J-beta primer mix. TCRdb independently ran MiXCR on the 5' RACE reads; one entry per CDR3 protein. The data hold approximately 810,000 distinct CDR3 sequences, with 29% observed a single time. The receptor was isolated from an elderly woman in good health. Sequencing used blood. V usage is TRBV20-1 and J usage is TRBJ2-2; TRBD2 agrees at 8 bases. Here the CDR3 DNA reads TGCAGTGCTAGTCCCGTTCGGGGGGGCACCGGGGAGCTGTTTTTT. It yields the protein CSASPVRGGTGELFF.